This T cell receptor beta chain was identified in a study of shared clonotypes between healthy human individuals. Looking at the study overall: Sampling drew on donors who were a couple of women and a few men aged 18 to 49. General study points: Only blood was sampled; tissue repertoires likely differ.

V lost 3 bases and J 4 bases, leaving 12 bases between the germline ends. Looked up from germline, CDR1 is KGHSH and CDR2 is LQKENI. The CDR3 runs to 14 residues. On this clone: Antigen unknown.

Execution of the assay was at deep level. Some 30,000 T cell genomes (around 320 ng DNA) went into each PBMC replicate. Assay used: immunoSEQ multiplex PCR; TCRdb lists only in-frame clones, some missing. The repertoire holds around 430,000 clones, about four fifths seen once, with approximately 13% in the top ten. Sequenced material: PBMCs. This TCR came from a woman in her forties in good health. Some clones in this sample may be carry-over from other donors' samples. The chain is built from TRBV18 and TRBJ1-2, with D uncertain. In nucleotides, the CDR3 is TGTGCCAGCTCACCCTCGCAGGCTCTCTATGGCTACACCTTC. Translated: CASSPSQALYGYTF.